This entry lists 14 T cell receptor beta chains sequenced from one sample in a study of blood T cell repertoires in COVID-19. Assay: immunoSEQ multiplex PCR; the TCRdb copy retains only in-frame clones and omits some. Among roughly 64,000 clones listed, approximately 70% were seen once. What was sequenced was PBMCs or T cells enriched from blood (not recorded which). These receptors originate from a woman aged 60-75 years who had been exposed to COVID-19.

The chain carries TRBV18 and TRBJ2-7, with TRBD1 as a possible D gene (5 bases). The CDR3 runs 14 residues. Germline values: CDR1 KGHSH, CDR2 LQKENI. The germline V and J ends were trimmed by 6 bases and 1 base, with 13 bases remaining between them. The CDR3 here is CASSSQGASYEQYF. The CDR3 DNA is TGTGCCAGCTCCTCTCAGGGCGCATCCTACGAGCAGTACTTC.

The chain joins TRBV7-2 to TRBJ1-2, with unresolved D. The CDR3 sequence is 13 residues long. V was pared by 4 bases and J by 4 bases, with 10 bases between. Per germline, CDR1 SGHTA and CDR2 FQGNSA. CDR3 sequence: CASSSPRFYGYTF. The DNA of the CDR3 is TGTGCCAGCAGCTCCCCGAGGTTCTATGGCTACACCTTC.

The chain carries TRBV19 and TRBJ1-1; 7 positions agree with TRBD1. Trimming cost V 3 bases and J 1 base; bases outside gene matches: 8. Germline CDR1 is LNHDA and CDR2 is SQIVND (reference sequence). This CDR3 spans 16 amino acids. The CDR3 DNA sequence: TGTGCCAGTAGTATTCAGGGGGGCCGGGGGAACACTGAAGCTTTCTTT. This gives the protein CASSIQGGRGNTEAFF.

The chain recombines TRBV6-5 with TRBJ1-2; no firm D call. Germline-derived CDR1 and CDR2 are MNHEY and SVGAGI. This CDR3 comprises 13 residues. Trimming removed 8 bases at V and 4 bases at J, with 14 bases between. The CDR3 nucleotides read TGTGCCAGCTCGGTCACTCCCATCTATGGCTACACCTTC. It translates to CASSVTPIYGYTF.

V and J are TRBV19 and TRBJ1-6; 9 bases map to TRBD1. The J segment lost 5 bases and the V segment lost 10 bases, leaving 9 bases of the junction unmatched. Germline V gene sequence: CDR1 LNHDA, CDR2 SQIVND (reference sequence). The CDR3 is made up of 15 amino acids. DNA of the CDR3: TGTGCCACGAAGACAGGGGGATATGATAATTCACCCCTCCACTTT. Translation: CATKTGGYDNSPLHF.

CDR3 protein: CASSRGGYQPQHF. The CDR3 DNA reads as TGTGCCAGTAGTAGAGGGGGCTATCAGCCCCAGCATTTT. The chain combines TRBV19 with TRBJ1-5, with TRBD1 matching over 7 bases. The CDR3 runs to 13 residues. Germline values: CDR1 LNHDA, CDR2 SQIVND (reference sequence). With 4 bases clipped from V and 5 bases from J, the junction kept 2 bases outside the gene matches.

The genes are TRBV9 and TRBJ1-5; D is unresolved. With 0 bases removed from V and 4 bases from J, the gap between germline ends came to 11 bases. Per germline, CDR1 SGDLS and CDR2 YYNGEE. The CDR3 totals 15 residues. The CDR3 loop is CASSVDSAENQPQHF. CDR3 in DNA: TGTGCCAGCAGCGTAGACTCGGCGGAAAATCAGCCCCAGCATTTT.

To note about this clone: Within the sample, other DNA sequences also encode this same CDR3. The chain combines TRBV7-9 with TRBJ1-3, with D possibly matching TRBD1 (6 bases). The germline gives CDR1 SEHNR, CDR2 FQNEAQ (reference sequence). The CDR3 sequence is 14 residues long. The V end was cut by 5 bases, the J end by 2 bases, with 10 bases between. CDR3 residues: CASSPTGAGNTIYF. The CDR3 DNA follows: TGTGCCAGCAGCCCGACAGGCGCTGGAAACACCATATATTTT.

V usage is TRBV5-1 and J usage is TRBJ2-2; 9 bases fit TRBD1. The CDR3 runs 13 residues. Trimming took 2 bases from V and 8 from J; bases not matched to a gene: 1. Germline CDR1 SGHRS, CDR2 YFSETQ. In nucleotides, the CDR3 is TGCGCCAGCAGCTTACAGGGGGCAGGGGAGCTGTTTTTT. The encoded protein is CASSLQGAGELFF.

V and J are TRBV28 and TRBJ2-7; TRBD2 matches 8 bases. The germline gives CDR1 MDHEN, CDR2 SYDVKM. This CDR3 spans 14 amino acids. V dropped 7 bases and J dropped 3; count of bases not matched to a gene: 8. CDR3: CASTGGTKDYEQYF. As DNA, the CDR3 is TGTGCCAGCACGGGGGGGACTAAGGACTACGAGCAGTACTTC.

In this sample, this clone turned up a few times. The rearrangement joins TRBV28 to TRBJ1-4, with D possibly being TRBD1 (5 bases). Germline CDR1 MDHEN, CDR2 SYDVKM. The CDR3 is made up of 12 amino acids. Trimming cost V 9 bases and J 8 bases, with 13 bases left between them. CDR3 sequence (DNA): TGTGCCAGTGACAAGGGGTGCGAAAAACTGTTTTTT. Residues: CASDKGCEKLFF.

On this clone: At the DNA level, this CDR3 is encoded by other sequences in the same sample as well. The chain joins TRBV5-1 to TRBJ2-7; a weak D match, TRBD2 (5 bases). Germline V gives CDR1 SGHRS, CDR2 YFSETQ. The V gene lost 2 bases and the J gene lost 0 bases, with 6 bases spanning the gap. There are 13 residues in the CDR3. The CDR3 region is CASSLGSSYEQYF. The DNA of the CDR3 is TGCGCCAGCAGCTTAGGGAGCTCCTACGAGCAGTACTTC.

This clone was seen a single time. The chain has TRBV24-1 and TRBJ1-5; TRBD1 agrees at 7 bases. The V gene's germline CDR1 is KGHDR and CDR2 SFDVKD. With V trimmed by 2 bases and J by 1 base, 7 bases remained unmatched. This CDR3 comprises 17 residues. The CDR3 DNA is TGTGCCACCAGTGATTCCTTGAGGGGACAGAGCAATCAGCCCCAGCATTTT. Its protein product is CATSDSLRGQSNQPQHF.

This clone was observed a handful of times. The chain joins TRBV4-3 to TRBJ1-6; no firm D call. CDR1 LGHNA and CDR2 YSLEER come from the germline V gene. Trimming took 1 base from V and 8 from J, leaving 9 bases between them. The CDR3 loop spans 14 amino acids. CDR3 region: CASSQVHGDSPLHF. CDR3 coding DNA: TGCGCCAGCAGCCAAGTTCACGGTGATTCACCCCTCCACTTT.